This T cell receptor beta chain stems from a study of T cell responses to AZD1222 COVID-19 vaccine. Study-wide points: Spike-spanning, vaccine-associated CD4 TCRs were dominant at 160-218 and 743-854. Females made up more of the donors, who were largely white British, and clonal diversity may have come out too low. Only a handful of AZD1222 recipients tested seropositive at baseline. Spike-specific TCR breadth and depth both grew after two AZD1222 doses.

Some clones are missing from TCRdb's copy, which holds only in-frame ones; the method was immunoSEQ multiplex PCR. The profile shows 150,000 to 160,000 clones, roughly nine tenths of them singletons. Details on this clone: Its antigen is unknown.

The CDR3 consists of 17 residues. The germline V gene has CDR1 MGHRA and CDR2 YSYEKL. Trimming removed 1 base at V and 1 base at J, with 14 bases between. The TCR originated in an adult in good health. V usage is TRBV4-1 and J usage is TRBJ2-4; D might be TRBD2 (5 bases). The specimen comprised peripheral blood, sampled on day 0 of MenACWY control vaccination. This CDR3 is CASSQVGLAVAKNIQYF. In DNA form, the CDR3 reads TGCGCCAGCAGCCAAGTAGGGCTAGCTGTCGCCAAAAACATTCAGTACTTC.